The clone carrying this T cell receptor beta chain has a handful of counts. What it binds is not known. One junction end disagrees with the germline gene, perhaps due to a read error. The data were obtained in a study of T cells in Graves' hyperthyroidism and ophthalmopathy. Findings and caveats of the study: Most thyroid clonotypes that were expanded above 0.001 also turned up in blood. In simple terms, a model built on 13 V-J features told ophthalmopathy apart from stable hyperthyroidism. Ophthalmopathy, as predicted by the model, came a median approximately 5.9 months after the prediction.

Amplification of TCR beta CDR3 regions was performed using RNA transcripts as template. A set of HTBI primers served as the primers for a first-round RT-PCR of the TCR CDR3. TCRdb passed the multiplex PCR reads through MiXCR, listing each CDR3 protein once. This table has under 600,000 distinct CDR3 sequences, approximately 16% appearing once. Diagnosis rested on symptoms, serum thyroxine and TRAb, thyroid ultrasound, and orbital computed tomography. Germline CDR1 reads SQVTM; CDR2 reads ANQGSEA. CDR3 length: 13 residues. The chain links TRBV29-1 to TRBJ2-1; 8 bases align to TRBD2. The sequenced sample consisted of blood. The origin of this receptor is a woman between 35 and 50 years old with Graves' ophthalmopathy. CDR3 bases: TGTAGCTCGGGGGGGGGGTTTTACAATGAGCAGTTCTTC. Residues: CSSGGGFYNEQFF.